This TCR beta chain is from a study of blood T cell repertoires in COVID-19. This clone has only a few counts. This table comes from immunoSEQ multiplex PCR, and its TCRdb copy is limited to in-frame clones, with some not included. The sample carries 35,000 to 55,000 clones, about 87% recorded once. From germline, CDR1 is SGHNT and CDR2 YYREEE (reference sequence). The CDR3 runs to 15 residues. V trimming: 0 bases; J trimming: 6 bases; junction bases outside the gene matches: 4. Sequencing was done on a sample of peripheral blood. This clonotype was sampled from a human donor in a cohort sampled during active COVID-19. The rearrangement links TRBV5-4 to TRBJ2-2, with TRBD2 identical over 8 bases. The CDR3 coding sequence is TGTGCCAGCAGCTTGGCCCCAGCGGGAGCCGGGGAGCTGTTTTTT. This encodes CASSLAPAGAGELFF.